The rows below give T cell receptor beta chains drawn from one sample of a study of post-analysis software for immune sequencing data. One entry per CDR3 protein, called by TCRdb with MiXCR from the PCR reads. This sample carries roughly 730,000 distinct CDR3 sequences, roughly 29% of them seen once, and the ten largest clones take around 0.56%. The sequencing sample was made of blood. Source of these receptors: a girl aged 10 to 17 with multiple sclerosis. Both conserved end residues are part of each CDR3. The D gene is left open where the match is weak. Expanded clones get a size class; other rows say once, few or many, or leave the size out.

clone_size d_call j_call v_call cdr3_nt cdr3_aa
NA NA TRBJ2-2 TRBV27 TGTGCCAGCAGTTTTACAGGTGACACCGAGGAGCTGTTTTTT CASSFTGDTEELFF
NA NA TRBJ1-5 TRBV7-2 TGTGCCAGCAGCTTACCCCATGCCAATCAGCCCCAGCATTTT CASSLPHANQPQHF
NA NA TRBJ1-2 TRBV7-9 TGTGCCAGCAGCTTAAGGGATACTGATGGCTACACCTTC CASSLRDTDGYTF
NA TRBD1 TRBJ2-7 TRBV7-9 TGTGCCAGCAGCGCGTCGACAGGGTTCTACGAGCAGTACTTC CASSASTGFYEQYF
NA TRBD2 TRBJ2-2 TRBV11-2 TGTGCCAGCAGCCGAGCGGGAGAGAACACCGGGGAGCTGTTTTTT CASSRAGENTGELFF
NA NA TRBJ2-7 TRBV3-1 TGTGCCAGCAGCCAAGCCTTCACTTCCTACGAGCAGTACTTC CASSQAFTSYEQYF
many NA TRBJ1-4 TRBV6-6 TGTGCCAGCAGTTACTCCGGGGCAACTAATGAAAAACTGTTTTTT CASSYSGATNEKLFF
few NA TRBJ2-1 TRBV18 TGTGCCAGCTCACCACCAAGGGGCAGGGCCGAGCAGTTCTTC CASSPPRGRAEQFF
NA TRBD1 TRBJ1-2 TRBV20-1 TGCAGTGCCCGCTCCCCCAGGGGGTTTGACTATGGCTACACCTTC CSARSPRGFDYGYTF
NA NA TRBJ2-7 TRBV24-1 TGTGCCACCAGTGGGTCGAGCTCCTACAATGAGCAGTACTTC CATSGSSSYNEQYF
NA NA TRBJ2-3 TRBV5-1 TGCGCCAGCAGTACGGACATCACAGATACGCAGTATTTT CASSTDITDTQYF
few TRBD1 TRBJ2-1 TRBV6-1 TGTGCCAGCAGTGACGCAGGGGGCGGAGAGCAGTTCTTC CASSDAGGGEQFF
NA TRBD1 TRBJ1-2 TRBV20-1 TGCAGTGCTAGAGGGGAGGGGGCGCTTGGCTACACCTTC CSARGEGALGYTF
NA TRBD1 TRBJ1-2 TRBV6-1 TGTGCCAGCGGGGGACAGGGGCCGCTAGTTAACTATGGCTACACCTTC CASGGQGPLVNYGYTF
NA NA TRBJ2-1 TRBV13 TGTGCCAGCAGCCAGGAGCCGCGACAGGAGTCACTCAGCTCCTACAATGAGCAGTTCTTC CASSQEPRQESLSSYNEQFF
NA NA TRBJ1-2 TRBV12-3/TRBV12-4 TGTGCCAGCAGCTCTTCCGAGAACTATGGCTACACCTTC CASSSSENYGYTF
few NA TRBJ2-3 TRBV7-2 TGTGCCAGCATCGACCCGGGACGGACGTTGATAGATACGCAGTATTTT CASIDPGRTLIDTQYF
NA NA TRBJ2-4 TRBV2 TGTGCCAGCAGTGCCAACAGGGTAGCCAAAAACATTCAGTACTTC CASSANRVAKNIQYF
NA NA TRBJ2-7 TRBV28 TGTGCCAGCAAAAACAACTACGAGCAGTACTTC CASKNNYEQYF
NA NA TRBJ1-2 TRBV20-1 TGCAGTGCTCCAAAAGGGGCAGGGCTTGCCTATGGCTACACCTTC CSAPKGAGLAYGYTF
few TRBD2 TRBJ2-3 TRBV11-2 TGTGCCAGCAGCTCCTGGACTAGCGGGAGGGCAGATACGCAGTATTTT CASSSWTSGRADTQYF
NA NA TRBJ1-1 TRBV11-2 TGTGCCAGCAGCTCCCGACGCGGTGAGGGAGCTTTCTTT CASSSRRGEGAFF
NA NA TRBJ1-2 TRBV4-1 TGCGCCAGCAGCCAAAAACTCACTAGGGTCGATGGCTACACCTTC CASSQKLTRVDGYTF
NA TRBD1 TRBJ2-1 TRBV20-1 TGCAGTGCTAGTTACGGGACAGGTTACAATGAGCAGTTCTTC CSASYGTGYNEQFF
NA TRBD1 TRBJ1-6 TRBV6-6 TGTGCCAGCTACGGGACAGGGGCGGATTCACCCCTCCACTTT CASYGTGADSPLHF
few NA TRBJ1-4 TRBV7-6 TGTGCCAGCAGCTCAAAGACGACAGCAACTAATGAAAAACTGTTTTTT CASSSKTTATNEKLFF
NA TRBD2 TRBJ2-5 TRBV7-2 TGTGCCAGCAGAGGACTAGCGACGAGGGAGGCCCAGTACTTC CASRGLATREAQYF
few NA TRBJ1-2 TRBV25-1 TGTGCCAGCAGTGAGCCGGGACGGGGATATGGCTACACCTTC CASSEPGRGYGYTF
NA NA TRBJ2-5 TRBV20-1 TGCAGTGCCGTCCGCTTCCAAGAGACCCAGTACTTC CSAVRFQETQYF
once NA TRBJ1-6 TRBV19 TGTGCCAGTAGAGAGATGGGCAGGGCGAATTCACCCCTCCACTTT CASREMGRANSPLHF
NA TRBD2 TRBJ2-4 TRBV20-1 TGCAGTGCTATGGGACTAGCGGGTGTCGGGGGAAACATTCAGTACTTC CSAMGLAGVGGNIQYF
few TRBD1 TRBJ2-5 TRBV28 TGTGCCAGCAGACGCCCGGGACAGGGGTTCCAAGAGACCCAGTACTTC CASRRPGQGFQETQYF
NA NA TRBJ1-6 TRBV3-1 TGTGCCAGCAGCCAAAGTCGAACACCCCTCCACTTT CASSQSRTPLHF
few TRBD1 TRBJ1-5 TRBV28 TGTGCCAGCAATTCGGACAGGGTAAATCAGCCCCAGCATTTT CASNSDRVNQPQHF
NA TRBD1 TRBJ1-6 TRBV6-1 TGTGCCAGCAGTGAGGGGACAGTTGGATCACCCCTCCACTTT CASSEGTVGSPLHF
few NA TRBJ2-4 TRBV20-1 TGCAGTGCTAGAGATCCCGGGGGAGCCAAAAACATTCAGTACTTC CSARDPGGAKNIQYF
NA TRBD1 TRBJ1-1 TRBV20-1 TGCAGTGCTACCGGACAGGGGACTGAAGCTTTCTTT CSATGQGTEAFF
NA NA TRBJ2-1 TRBV12-3/TRBV12-4 TGTGCCAACAGAAAAGGGGGAACTGAGCAGTTCTTC CANRKGGTEQFF
NA TRBD2 TRBJ2-7 TRBV10-3 TGTGCCATCAGTGAGGCAAATAGCGGGAGAACCTACGAGCAGTACTTC CAISEANSGRTYEQYF
few NA TRBJ2-7 TRBV7-9 TGTGCCAGCAGCTTAGGACCGGGTGGCGAGCAGTACTTC CASSLGPGGEQYF
many TRBD1 TRBJ1-2 TRBV4-3 TGCGCCAGCAGCCCAAGACAGGGCCCCTATGGCTACACCTTC CASSPRQGPYGYTF
few TRBD2 TRBJ2-3 TRBV7-2 TGTGCCAGCAGCTTAGCGTTCGGGACTAGCGTTGGTACGCAGTATTTT CASSLAFGTSVGTQYF